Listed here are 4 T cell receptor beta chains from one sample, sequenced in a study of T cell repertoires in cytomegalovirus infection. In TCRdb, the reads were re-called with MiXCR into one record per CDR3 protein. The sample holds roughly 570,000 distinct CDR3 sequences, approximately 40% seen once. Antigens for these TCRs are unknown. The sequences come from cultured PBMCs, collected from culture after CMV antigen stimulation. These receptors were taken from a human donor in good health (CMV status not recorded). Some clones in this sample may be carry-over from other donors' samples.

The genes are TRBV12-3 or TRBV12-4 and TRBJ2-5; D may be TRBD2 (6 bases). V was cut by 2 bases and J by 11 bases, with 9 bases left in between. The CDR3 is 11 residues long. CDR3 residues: CASSLRGNQYF. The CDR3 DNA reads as TGTGCCAGCAGTTTACGGGGGAATCAGTACTTC.

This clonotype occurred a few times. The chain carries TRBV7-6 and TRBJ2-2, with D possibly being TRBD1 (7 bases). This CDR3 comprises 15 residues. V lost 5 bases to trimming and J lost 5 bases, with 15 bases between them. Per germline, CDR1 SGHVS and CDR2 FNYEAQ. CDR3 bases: TGTGCCAGCAGCCCCTCCGCAGGGGGGACCGGGGAGCTGTTTTTT. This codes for CASSPSAGGTGELFF.

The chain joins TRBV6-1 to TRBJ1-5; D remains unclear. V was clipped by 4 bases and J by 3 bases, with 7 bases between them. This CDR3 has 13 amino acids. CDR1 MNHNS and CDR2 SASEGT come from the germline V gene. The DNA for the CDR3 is TGTGCCAGCAGTGTTGGCCTCAATCAGCCCCAGCATTTT. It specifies CASSVGLNQPQHF.

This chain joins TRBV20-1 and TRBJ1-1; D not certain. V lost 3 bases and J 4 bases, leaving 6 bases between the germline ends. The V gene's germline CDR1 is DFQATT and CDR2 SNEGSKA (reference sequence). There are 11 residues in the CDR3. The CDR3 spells CSASQTTEAFF. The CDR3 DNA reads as TGCAGTGCTAGTCAGACCACTGAAGCTTTCTTT.